This TCR beta chain was retrieved from a study of brain metastases from non-small cell lung cancer (dated by TCRdb to between 2017 and 2020). With regard to the full study: The immune microenvironment of paired resected primary tumors and brain metastases from non-small-cell lung cancer patients was profiled. What the study reported, not specific to this receptor: Paired brain metastases and primary tumors largely shared TCR repertoires, although T-cell densities in the metastases were sparse. T-cell clones appeared expanded in around two thirds of brain metastases relative to the matched primary tumors. Lower T-cell infiltration was exhibited by brain metastases compared with primary tumors (P < 0.001).

Concerning this clone itself: Its antigen is currently not known. Base quality data are lacking; no much larger clone is found one base away.

The cohort was made up of 39 patients with surgically resected non-small-cell lung cancer, each of whom had both a primary tumor specimen and a brain metastasis specimen. Tumor specimens were archival formalin-fixed, paraffin-embedded tissues. Libraries were prepared through the immunoSEQ multiplex PCR assay. T-cell receptor beta chain repertoire sequencing was carried out together with a 770-gene immune expression panel. This is the immuneACCESS table as TCRdb keeps it, with only in-frame sequences that have V and J called. A part of the clones is gone; compared with another copy, unresolved V genes explain less than half, and the rest is unexplained. The sample table holds roughly 14,000 clones, of which roughly four fifths were seen once. The ten top clones hold approximately 7.7% of the sample. According to the germline V gene (reference sequence), CDR1 reads LGHDT and CDR2 reads YNNKEL. V lost 3 bases and J lost 3 bases; the stretch between them is 13 bases long. The CDR3 covers 15 residues, taking in both the cysteine and the phenylalanine. CDR3 DNA only is kept here, 45 bases in frame from base 1.

This sequence uses TRBV3-1 (or the pseudogene TRBV3-2) and TRBJ2-3; the D region is possibly TRBD1 or TRBD2, each matching across 5 bases. The sequence derives from a donor aged 40 or older with non-small cell lung cancer. Sequencing input: primary lung tumor tissue. The label giving this sample's cell subset or site can be read as: primary lung tumor paired with brain metastasis. The CDR3 protein is CASSQMGVGTDTQYF. The bases are TGTGCCAGCAGCCAGATGGGGGTCGGGACAGATACGCAGTATTTT.